In this sample, the clone carrying this T cell receptor beta chain turned up once. The data belong to a study of blood T cell repertoires in COVID-19. Across the study: Researchers got acute and convalescent COVID-19 samples from the United States, Italy and Spain.

Authors' data handling: Nucleated cell number was recorded as an estimate derived from reference gene primer amplification. Only in-frame clones appear in the TCRdb table, and some are missing; sequencing was by immunoSEQ multiplex PCR. Clone size and the V and J calls come from that table; the DNA yielded D and trimming. The sample has 150,000 or so clones, around 85% seen once; the top ten hold 25% to 30%. What was sequenced was peripheral blood. This receptor was obtained from a woman between 55 and 75 years old with acute or convalescent COVID-19.

The CDR3 DNA is TGTGCCAGTAGACGGGACAACGAAAAACTGTTTTTT. Amino acids: CASRRDNEKLFF. The chain joins TRBV19 to TRBJ1-4, with D possibly being TRBD1 (6 bases). Trimming shortened V by 6 bases and J by 8 bases, and 10 bases separated the two germline ends. Germline CDR1 and CDR2: LNHDA and SQIVND (reference sequence). The CDR3 loop spans 12 amino acids.